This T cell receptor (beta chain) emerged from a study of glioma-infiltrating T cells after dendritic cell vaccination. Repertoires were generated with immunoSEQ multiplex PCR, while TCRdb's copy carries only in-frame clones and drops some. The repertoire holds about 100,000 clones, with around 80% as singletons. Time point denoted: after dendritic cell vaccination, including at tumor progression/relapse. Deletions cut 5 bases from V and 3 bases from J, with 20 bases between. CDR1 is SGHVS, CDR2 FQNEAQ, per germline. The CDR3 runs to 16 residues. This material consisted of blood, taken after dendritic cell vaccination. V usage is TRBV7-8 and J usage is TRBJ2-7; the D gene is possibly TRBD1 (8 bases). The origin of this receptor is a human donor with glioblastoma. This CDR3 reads CASSPTGGTKVYEQYF. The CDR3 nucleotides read TGTGCCAGCAGCCCAACAGGGGGGACTAAGGTCTACGAGCAGTACTTC. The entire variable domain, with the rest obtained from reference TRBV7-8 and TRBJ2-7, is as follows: GAGVSQSPRYKVAKRGQDVALRCDPISGHVSLFWYQQALGQGPEFLTYFQNEAQLDKSGLPSDRFFAERPEGSVSTLKIQRTQQEDSAVYLCASSPTGGTKVYEQYFGPGTRLTVT.